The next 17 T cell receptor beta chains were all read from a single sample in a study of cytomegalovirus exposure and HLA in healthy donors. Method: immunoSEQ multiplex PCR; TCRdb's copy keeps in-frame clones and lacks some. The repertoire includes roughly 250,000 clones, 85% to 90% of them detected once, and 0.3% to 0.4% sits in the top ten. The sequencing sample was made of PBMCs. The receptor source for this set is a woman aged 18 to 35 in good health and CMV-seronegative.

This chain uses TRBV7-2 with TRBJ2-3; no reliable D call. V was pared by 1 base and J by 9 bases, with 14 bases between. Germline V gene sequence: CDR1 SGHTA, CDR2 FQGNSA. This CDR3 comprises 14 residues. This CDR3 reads CASSLGRMKRTQYF. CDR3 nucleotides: TGTGCCAGCAGCTTAGGACGGATGAAGAGGACGCAGTATTTT.

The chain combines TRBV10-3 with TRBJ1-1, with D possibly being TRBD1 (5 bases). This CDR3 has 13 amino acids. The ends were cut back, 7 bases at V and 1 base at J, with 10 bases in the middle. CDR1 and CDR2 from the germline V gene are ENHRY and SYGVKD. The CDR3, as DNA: TGTGCCATCAAAGCAGGGTCGAACACTGAAGCTTTCTTT. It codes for CAIKAGSNTEAFF.

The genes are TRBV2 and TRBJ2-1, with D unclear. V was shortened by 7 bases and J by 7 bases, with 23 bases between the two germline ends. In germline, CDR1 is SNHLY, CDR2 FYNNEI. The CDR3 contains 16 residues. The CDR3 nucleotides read TGTGCCAGCACCCCTGGCGTGATACTAACGGCAAATGAGCAGTTCTTC. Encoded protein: CASTPGVILTANEQFF.

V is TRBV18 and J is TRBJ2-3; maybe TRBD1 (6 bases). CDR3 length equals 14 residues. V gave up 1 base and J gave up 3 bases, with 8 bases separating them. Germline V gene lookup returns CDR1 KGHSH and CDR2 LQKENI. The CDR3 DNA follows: TGTGCCAGCTCACCACAGCAGGGGACAGATACGCAGTATTTT. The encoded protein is CASSPQQGTDTQYF.

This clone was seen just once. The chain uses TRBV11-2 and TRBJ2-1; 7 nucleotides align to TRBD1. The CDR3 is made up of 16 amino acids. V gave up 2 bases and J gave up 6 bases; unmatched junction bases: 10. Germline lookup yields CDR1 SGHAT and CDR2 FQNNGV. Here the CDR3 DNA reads TGTGCCAGCAGCTTAAGGGGCCGGGACAGCGTCAATGAGCAGTTCTTC. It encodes CASSLRGRDSVNEQFF.

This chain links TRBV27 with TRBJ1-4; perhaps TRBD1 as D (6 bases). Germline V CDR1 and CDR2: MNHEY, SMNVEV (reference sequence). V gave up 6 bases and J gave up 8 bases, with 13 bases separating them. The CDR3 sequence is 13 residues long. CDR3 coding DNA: TGTGCCAGCAGCACAGGGAGTTTCGAAAAACTGTTTTTT. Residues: CASSTGSFEKLFF.

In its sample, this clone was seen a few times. CDR3 in amino acids: CASSSQDLRETQYF. CDR3 nucleotides: TGTGCCAGCAGCTCCCAGGACTTACGAGAGACCCAGTACTTC. The chain employs TRBV7-6 and TRBJ2-5, with TRBD2 as a possible D gene (5 bases). The CDR3 has 14 residues. Trimming cost V 4 bases and J 4 bases, with 13 bases left between them. CDR1 is SGHVS and CDR2 is FNYEAQ in the germline V gene. The entire variable domain, with the rest obtained from reference TRBV7-6 and TRBJ2-5, is as follows: GAGVSQSPRYKVTKRGQDVALRCDPISGHVSLYWYRQALGQGPEFLTYFNYEAQQDKSGLPNDRFSAERPEGSISTLTIQRTEQRDSAMYRCASSSQDLRETQYFGPGTRLLVL.

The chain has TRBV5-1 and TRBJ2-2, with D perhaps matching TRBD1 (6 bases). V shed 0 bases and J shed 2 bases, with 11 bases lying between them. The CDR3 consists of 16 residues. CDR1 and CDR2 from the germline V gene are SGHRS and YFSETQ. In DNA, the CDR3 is TGCGCCAGCAGCTTGGGGGGGACAACCAACACCGGGGAGCTGTTTTTT. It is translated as CASSLGGTTNTGELFF.

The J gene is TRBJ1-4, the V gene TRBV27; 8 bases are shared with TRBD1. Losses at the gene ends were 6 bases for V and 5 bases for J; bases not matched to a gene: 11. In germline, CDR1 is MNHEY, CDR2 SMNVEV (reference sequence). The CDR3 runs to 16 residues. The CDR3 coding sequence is TGTGCCAGCAGGGCGGACACAGGGGGGTTAAATGAAAAACTGTTTTTT. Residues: CASRADTGGLNEKLFF.

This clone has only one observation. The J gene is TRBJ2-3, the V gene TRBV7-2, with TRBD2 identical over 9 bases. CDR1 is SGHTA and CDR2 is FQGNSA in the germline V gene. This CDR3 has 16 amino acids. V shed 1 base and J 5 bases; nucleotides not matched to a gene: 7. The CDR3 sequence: CASSLVAGGQQDTQYF. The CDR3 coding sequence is TGTGCCAGCAGCTTAGTGGCGGGGGGGCAGCAAGATACGCAGTATTTT.

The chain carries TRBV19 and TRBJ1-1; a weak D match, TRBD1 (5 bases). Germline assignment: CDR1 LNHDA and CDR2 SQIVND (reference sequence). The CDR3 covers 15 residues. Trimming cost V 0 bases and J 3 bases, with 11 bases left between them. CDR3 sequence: CASSIDPDIDTEAFF. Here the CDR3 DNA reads TGTGCCAGTAGTATAGATCCGGACATTGACACTGAAGCTTTCTTT.

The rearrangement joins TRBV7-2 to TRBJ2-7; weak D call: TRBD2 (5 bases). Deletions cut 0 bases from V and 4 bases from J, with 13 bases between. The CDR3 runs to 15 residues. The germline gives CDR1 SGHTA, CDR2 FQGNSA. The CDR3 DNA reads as TGTGCCAGCAGCTTAGCGAGGGCTCAAGTGTACGAGCAGTACTTC. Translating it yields CASSLARAQVYEQYF.

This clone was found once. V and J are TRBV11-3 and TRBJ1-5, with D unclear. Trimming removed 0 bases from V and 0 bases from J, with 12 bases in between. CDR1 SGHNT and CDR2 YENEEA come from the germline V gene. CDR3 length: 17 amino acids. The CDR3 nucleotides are TGTGCCAGCAGCTTAGAGAGGAAGACGGTTAGCAATCAGCCCCAGCATTTT. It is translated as CASSLERKTVSNQPQHF.

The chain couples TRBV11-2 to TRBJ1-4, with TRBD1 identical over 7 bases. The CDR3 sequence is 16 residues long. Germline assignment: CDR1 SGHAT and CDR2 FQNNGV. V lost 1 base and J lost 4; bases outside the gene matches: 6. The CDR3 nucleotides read TGTGCCAGCAGCTTAGGGGCAGGGGGTTATAATGAAAAACTGTTTTTT. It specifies CASSLGAGGYNEKLFF.

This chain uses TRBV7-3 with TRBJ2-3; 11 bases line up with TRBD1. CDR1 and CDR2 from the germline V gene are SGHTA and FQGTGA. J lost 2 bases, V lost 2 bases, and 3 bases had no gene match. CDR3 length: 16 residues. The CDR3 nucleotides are TGTGCCAGCAGCTTAGGGACAGGGGGTTCCACAGATACGCAGTATTTT. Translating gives CASSLGTGGSTDTQYF.

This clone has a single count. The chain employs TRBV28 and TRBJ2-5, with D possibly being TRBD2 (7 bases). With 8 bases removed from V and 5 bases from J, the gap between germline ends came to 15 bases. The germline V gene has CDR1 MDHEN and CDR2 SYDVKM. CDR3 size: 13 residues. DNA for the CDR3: TGTGCCAGCGGCGAGGGGGGGGCGGAGACCCAGTACTTC. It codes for CASGEGGAETQYF.

The CDR3 spells CASSLAGGPREAKNIQYF. For the CDR3, the DNA is TGTGCCAGCAGCTTAGCGGGGGGGCCGCGAGAAGCCAAAAACATTCAGTACTTC. The chain employs TRBV27 and TRBJ2-4; 11 positions agree with TRBD2. The CDR3 extends over 18 amino acids. Germline trimming cut 6 bases from V and 0 bases from J; bases unmatched to any gene: 10. CDR1 and CDR2 from the germline V gene are MNHEY and SMNVEV (reference sequence).